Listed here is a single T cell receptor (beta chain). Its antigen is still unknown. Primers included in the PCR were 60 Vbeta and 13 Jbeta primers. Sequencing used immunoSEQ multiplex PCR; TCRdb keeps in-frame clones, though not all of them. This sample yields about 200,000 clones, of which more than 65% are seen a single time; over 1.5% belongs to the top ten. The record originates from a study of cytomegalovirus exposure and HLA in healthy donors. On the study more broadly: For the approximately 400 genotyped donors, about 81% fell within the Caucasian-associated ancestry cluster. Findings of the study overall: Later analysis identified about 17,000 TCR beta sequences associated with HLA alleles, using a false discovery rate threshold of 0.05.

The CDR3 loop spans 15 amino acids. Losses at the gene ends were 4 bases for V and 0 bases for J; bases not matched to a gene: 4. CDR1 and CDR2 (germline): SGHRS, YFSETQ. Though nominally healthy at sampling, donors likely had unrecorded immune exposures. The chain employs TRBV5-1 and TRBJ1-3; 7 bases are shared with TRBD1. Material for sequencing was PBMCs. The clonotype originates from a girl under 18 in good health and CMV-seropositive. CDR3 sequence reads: CASSRTGDSGNTIYF. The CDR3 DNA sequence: TGCGCCAGCAGCCGGACAGGCGACTCTGGAAACACCATATATTTT.